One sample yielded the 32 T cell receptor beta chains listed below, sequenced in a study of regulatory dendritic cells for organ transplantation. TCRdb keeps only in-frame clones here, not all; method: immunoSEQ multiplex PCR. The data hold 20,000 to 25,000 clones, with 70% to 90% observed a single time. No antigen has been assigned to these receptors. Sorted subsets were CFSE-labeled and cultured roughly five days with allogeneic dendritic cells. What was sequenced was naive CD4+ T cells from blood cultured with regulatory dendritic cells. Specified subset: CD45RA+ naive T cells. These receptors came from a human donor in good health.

The CDR3 DNA reads as TGTGCCAGCAGAATACCGGGACTAGCCTACTACGAGCAGTACTTC. Translation gives CASRIPGLAYYEQYF. The gene calls are TRBV6-1 and TRBJ2-7; TRBD2 agrees at 9 bases. The CDR3 is 15 residues long. V lost 6 bases and J lost 3; bases outside the gene matches: 9. Germline V gives CDR1 MNHNS, CDR2 SASEGT.

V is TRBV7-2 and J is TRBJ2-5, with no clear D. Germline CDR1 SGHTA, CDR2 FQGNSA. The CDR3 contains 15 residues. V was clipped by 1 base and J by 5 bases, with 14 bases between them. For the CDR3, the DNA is TGTGCCAGCAGCTTAGGTGTACGGCCACGGGAGACCCAGTACTTC. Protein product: CASSLGVRPRETQYF.

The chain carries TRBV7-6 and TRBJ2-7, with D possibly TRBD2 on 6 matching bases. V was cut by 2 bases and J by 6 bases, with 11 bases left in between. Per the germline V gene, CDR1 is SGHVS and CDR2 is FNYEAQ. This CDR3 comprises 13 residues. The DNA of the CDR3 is TGTGCCAGCAGCTTAATGTCCGGGGGCGAGCAGTACTTC. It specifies CASSLMSGGEQYF.

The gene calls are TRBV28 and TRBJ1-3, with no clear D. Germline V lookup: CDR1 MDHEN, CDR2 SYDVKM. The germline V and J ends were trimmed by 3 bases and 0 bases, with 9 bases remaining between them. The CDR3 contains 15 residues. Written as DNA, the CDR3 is TGTGCCAGCAGTTTCGACCTGAGCTCTGGAAACACCATATATTTT. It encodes CASSFDLSSGNTIYF.

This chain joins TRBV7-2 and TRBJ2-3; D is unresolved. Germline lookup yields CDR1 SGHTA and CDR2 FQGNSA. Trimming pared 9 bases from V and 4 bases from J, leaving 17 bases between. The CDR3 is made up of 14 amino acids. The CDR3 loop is CASRVSNGPDTQYF. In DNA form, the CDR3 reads TGTGCCAGTAGAGTTAGTAATGGTCCAGATACGCAGTATTTT.

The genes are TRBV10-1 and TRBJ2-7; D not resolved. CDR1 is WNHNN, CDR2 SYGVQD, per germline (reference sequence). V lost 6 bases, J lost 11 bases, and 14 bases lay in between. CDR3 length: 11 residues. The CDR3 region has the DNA TGCGCCAGCAGAGCCCTAGATTGGGAGTACTTC. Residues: CASRALDWEYF.

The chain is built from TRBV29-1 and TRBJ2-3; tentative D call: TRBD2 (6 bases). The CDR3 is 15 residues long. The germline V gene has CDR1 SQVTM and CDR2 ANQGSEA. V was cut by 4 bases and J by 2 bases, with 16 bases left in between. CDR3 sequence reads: CSVGAPGLDTDTQYF. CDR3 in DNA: TGCAGCGTTGGGGCTCCGGGACTGGACACAGATACGCAGTATTTT.

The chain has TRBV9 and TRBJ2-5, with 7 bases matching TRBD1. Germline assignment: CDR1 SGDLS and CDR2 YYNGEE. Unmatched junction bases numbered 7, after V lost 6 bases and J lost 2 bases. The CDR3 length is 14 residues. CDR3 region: CASNPGQTQETQYF. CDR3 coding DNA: TGTGCCAGCAATCCGGGACAGACTCAAGAGACCCAGTACTTC.

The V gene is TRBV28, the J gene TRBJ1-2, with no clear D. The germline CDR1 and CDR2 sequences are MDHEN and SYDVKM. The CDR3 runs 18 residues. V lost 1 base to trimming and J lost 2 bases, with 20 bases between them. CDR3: CASSLYAPRGSANYGYTF. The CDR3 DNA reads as TGTGCCAGCAGTTTATATGCTCCCAGAGGATCAGCAAACTATGGCTACACCTTC.

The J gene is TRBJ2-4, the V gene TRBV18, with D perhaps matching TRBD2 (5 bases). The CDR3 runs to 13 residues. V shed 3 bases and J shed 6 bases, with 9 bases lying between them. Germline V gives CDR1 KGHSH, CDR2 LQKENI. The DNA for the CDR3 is TGTGCCAGCTCACCGGCGGGCGCAAACATTCAGTACTTC. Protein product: CASSPAGANIQYF.

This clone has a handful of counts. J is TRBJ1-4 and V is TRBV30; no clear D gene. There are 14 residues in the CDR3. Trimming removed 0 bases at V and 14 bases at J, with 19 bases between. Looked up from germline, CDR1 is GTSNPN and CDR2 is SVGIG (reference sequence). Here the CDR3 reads CAWSVRRETPRLFF. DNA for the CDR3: TGTGCCTGGAGTGTACGTAGGGAGACTCCCCGGCTGTTTTTT.

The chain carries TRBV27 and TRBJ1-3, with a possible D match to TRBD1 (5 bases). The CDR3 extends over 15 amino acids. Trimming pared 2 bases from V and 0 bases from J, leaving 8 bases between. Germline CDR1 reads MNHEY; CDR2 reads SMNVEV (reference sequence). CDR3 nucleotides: TGTGCCAGCAGTTTAGAGGGGCACTCTGGAAACACCATATATTTT. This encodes CASSLEGHSGNTIYF.

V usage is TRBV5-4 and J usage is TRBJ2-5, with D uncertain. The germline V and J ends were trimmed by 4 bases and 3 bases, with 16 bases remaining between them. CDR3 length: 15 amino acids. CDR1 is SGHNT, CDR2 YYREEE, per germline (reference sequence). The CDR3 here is CASSPPPGMKETQYF. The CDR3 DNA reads TGTGCCAGCAGCCCGCCGCCTGGGATGAAAGAGACCCAGTACTTC.

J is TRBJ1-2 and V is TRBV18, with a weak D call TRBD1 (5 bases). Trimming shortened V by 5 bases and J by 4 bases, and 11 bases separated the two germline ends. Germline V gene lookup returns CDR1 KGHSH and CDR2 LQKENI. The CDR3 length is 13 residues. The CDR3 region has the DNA TGTGCCAGCTCATCGGACCAGGGCTATGGCTACACCTTC. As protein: CASSSDQGYGYTF.

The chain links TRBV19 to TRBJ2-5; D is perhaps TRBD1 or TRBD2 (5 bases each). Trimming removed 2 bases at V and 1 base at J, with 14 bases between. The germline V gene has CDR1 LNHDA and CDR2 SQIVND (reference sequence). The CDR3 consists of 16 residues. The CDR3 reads CASSISGSGIQETQYF. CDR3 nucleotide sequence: TGTGCCAGTAGTATATCGGGGTCAGGGATCCAAGAGACCCAGTACTTC.

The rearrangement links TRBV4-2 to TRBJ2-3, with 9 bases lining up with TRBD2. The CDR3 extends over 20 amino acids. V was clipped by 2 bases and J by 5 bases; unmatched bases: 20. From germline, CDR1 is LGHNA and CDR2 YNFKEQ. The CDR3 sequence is CASSQTAYVSGGGAKDTQYF. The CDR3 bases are TGTGCCAGCAGCCAAACTGCCTACGTCTCTGGCGGGGGGGCAAAAGATACGCAGTATTTT.

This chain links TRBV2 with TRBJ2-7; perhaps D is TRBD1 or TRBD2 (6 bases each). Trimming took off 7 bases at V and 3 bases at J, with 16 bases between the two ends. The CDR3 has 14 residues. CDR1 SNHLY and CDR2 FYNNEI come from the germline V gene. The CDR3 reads CASTPRLGGYEQYF. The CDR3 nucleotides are TGTGCCAGCACTCCGCGACTAGGGGGCTACGAGCAGTACTTC. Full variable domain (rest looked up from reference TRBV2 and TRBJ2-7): EPEVTQTPSHQVTQMGQEVILRCVPISNHLYFYWYRQILGQKVEFLVSFYNNEISEKSEIFDDQFSVERPDGSNFTLKIRSTKLEDSAMYFCASTPRLGGYEQYFGPGTRLTVT.

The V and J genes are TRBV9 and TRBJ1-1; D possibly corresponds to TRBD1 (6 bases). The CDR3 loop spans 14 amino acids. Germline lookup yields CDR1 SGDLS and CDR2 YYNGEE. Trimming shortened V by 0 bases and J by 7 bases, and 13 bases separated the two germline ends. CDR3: CASSVAGEVYEAFF. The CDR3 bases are TGTGCCAGCAGCGTAGCAGGGGAAGTCTATGAAGCTTTCTTT.

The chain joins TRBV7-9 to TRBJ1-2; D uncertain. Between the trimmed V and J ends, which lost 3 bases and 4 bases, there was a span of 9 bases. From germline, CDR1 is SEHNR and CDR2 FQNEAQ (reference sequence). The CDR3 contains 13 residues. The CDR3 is CASSFPQAYGYTF. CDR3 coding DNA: TGTGCCAGCAGCTTCCCGCAGGCCTATGGCTACACCTTC.

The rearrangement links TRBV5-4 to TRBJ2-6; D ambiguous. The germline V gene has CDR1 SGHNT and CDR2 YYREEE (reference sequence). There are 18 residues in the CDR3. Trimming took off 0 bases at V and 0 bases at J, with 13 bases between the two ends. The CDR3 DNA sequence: TGTGCCAGCAGCTTGGCTTCGAATGCCTTCTCTGGGGCCAACGTCCTGACTTTC. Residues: CASSLASNAFSGANVLTF.

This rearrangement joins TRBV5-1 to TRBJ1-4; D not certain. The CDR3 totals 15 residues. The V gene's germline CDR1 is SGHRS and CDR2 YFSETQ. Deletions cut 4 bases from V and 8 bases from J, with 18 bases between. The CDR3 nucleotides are TGCGCCAGCAGCCTCGGAAGGAGTATTGGGGAAAAACTGTTTTTT. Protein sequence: CASSLGRSIGEKLFF.

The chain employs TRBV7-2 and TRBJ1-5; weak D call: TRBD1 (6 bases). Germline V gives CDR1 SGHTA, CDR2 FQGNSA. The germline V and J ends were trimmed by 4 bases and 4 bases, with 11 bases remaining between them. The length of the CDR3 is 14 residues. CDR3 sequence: CASSSGTNNQPQHF. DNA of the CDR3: TGTGCCAGCAGCTCCGGGACAAATAATCAGCCCCAGCATTTT.

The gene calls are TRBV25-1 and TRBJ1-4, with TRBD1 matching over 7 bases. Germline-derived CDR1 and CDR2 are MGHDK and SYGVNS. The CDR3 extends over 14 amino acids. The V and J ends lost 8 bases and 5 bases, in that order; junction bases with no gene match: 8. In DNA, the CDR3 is TGTGCCAGCTCGTCACAAGGGGGCAATGAAAAACTGTTTTTT. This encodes CASSSQGGNEKLFF. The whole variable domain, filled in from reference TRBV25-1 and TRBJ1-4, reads EADIYQTPRYLVIGTGKKITLECSQTMGHDKMYWYQQDPGMELHLIHYSYGVNSTEKGDLSSESTVSRIRTEHFPLTLESARPSHTSQYLCASSSQGGNEKLFFGSGTQLSVL.

The DNA of the CDR3 is TGTGCCAGCAGCCGGGGCAGGGATCGGCCCCAGCATTTT. This gives the protein CASSRGRDRPQHF. The rearrangement uses TRBV5-8 and TRBJ1-5; TRBD1 might be the D (5 bases). This CDR3 is 13 amino acids long. The V gene lost 4 bases and the J gene lost 9 bases, with 14 bases spanning the gap. Germline CDR1 and CDR2: SGHTS and YDEGEE.

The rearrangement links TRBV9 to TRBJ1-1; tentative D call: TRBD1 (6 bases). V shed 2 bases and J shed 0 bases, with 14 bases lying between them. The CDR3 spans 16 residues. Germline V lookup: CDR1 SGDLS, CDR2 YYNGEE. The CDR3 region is CASSVGHSTVNTEAFF. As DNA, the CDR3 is TGTGCCAGCAGCGTGGGACATTCAACCGTGAACACTGAAGCTTTCTTT.

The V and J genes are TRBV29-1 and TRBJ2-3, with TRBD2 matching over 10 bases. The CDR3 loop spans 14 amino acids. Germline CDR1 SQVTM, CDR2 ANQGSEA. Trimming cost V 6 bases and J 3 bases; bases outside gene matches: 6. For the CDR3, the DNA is TGCAGCGTGCGAGCTAGCGGGAGAACAGATACGCAGTATTTT. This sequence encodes CSVRASGRTDTQYF.

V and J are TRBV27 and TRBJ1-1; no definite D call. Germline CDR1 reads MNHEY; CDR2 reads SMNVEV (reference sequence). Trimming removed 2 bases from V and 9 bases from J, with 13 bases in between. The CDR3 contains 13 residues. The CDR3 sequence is CASSLNFSGKAFF. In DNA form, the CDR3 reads TGTGCCAGCAGTTTAAATTTTTCGGGCAAAGCTTTCTTT.

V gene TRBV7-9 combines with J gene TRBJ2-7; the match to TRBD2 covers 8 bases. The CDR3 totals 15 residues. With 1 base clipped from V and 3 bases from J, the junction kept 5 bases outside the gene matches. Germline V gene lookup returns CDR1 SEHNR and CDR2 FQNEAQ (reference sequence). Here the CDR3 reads CASSLEAGAHYEQYF. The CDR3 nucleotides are TGTGCCAGCAGCTTAGAAGCGGGAGCCCACTACGAGCAGTACTTC.

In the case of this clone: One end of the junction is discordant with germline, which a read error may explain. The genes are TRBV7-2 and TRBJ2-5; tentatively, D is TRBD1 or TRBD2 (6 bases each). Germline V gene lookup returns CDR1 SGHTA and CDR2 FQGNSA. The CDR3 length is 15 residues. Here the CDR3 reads CASSLAGGRPEAQYF. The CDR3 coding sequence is TGTGCCAGCAGCTTAGCGGGGGGCAGGCCAGAGGCCCAGTACTTC.

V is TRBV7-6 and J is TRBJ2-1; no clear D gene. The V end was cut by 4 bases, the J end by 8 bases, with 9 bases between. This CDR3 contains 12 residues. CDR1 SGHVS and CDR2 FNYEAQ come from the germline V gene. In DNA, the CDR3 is TGTGCCAGCAGCTCGGGCCGACATGAGCAGTTCTTC. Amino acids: CASSSGRHEQFF.

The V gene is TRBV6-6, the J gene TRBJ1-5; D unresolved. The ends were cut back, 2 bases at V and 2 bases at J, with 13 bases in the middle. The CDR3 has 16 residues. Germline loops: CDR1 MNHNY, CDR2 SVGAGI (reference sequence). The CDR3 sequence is CASSYGRGTGNQPQHF. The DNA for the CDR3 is TGTGCCAGCAGTTACGGCCGGGGAACGGGCAATCAGCCCCAGCATTTT.

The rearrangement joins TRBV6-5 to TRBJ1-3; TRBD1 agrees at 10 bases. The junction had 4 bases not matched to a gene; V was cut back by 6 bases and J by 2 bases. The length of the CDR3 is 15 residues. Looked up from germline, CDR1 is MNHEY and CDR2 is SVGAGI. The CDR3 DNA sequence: TGTGCCAGCAGAGAGGACAGGGGGGCTGGAAACACCATATATTTT. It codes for CASREDRGAGNTIYF.